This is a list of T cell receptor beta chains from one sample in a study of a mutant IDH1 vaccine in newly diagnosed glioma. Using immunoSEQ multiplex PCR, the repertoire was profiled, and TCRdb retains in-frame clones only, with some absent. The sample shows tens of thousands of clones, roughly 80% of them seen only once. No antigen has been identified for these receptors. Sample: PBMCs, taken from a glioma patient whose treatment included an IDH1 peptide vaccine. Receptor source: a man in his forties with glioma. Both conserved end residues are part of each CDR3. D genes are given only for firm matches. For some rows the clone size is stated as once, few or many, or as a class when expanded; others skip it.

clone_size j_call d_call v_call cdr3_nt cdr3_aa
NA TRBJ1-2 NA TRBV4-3 TGCGCCAGCAGCCAAGAACACCCGGGACGGCTTAACTATGGCTACACCTTC CASSQEHPGRLNYGYTF
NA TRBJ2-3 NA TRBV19 TGTGCCAGTAGGAGGGGAACAGATACGCAGTATTTT CASRRGTDTQYF
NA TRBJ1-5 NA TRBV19 TGTGCCAGTAGCCCCCCGAGCCCGGCGGATACTGGCAATCAGCCCCAGCATTTT CASSPPSPADTGNQPQHF
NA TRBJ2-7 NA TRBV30 TGTGCCTGGCGACCAAACGGAGTCTACGAGCAGTACTTC CAWRPNGVYEQYF
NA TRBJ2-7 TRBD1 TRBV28 TGTGCCAGCAGTTTAGTGGCAGGGGGTGCCGAGCAGTACTTC CASSLVAGGAEQYF
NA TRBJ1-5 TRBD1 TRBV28 TGTGCCAGCAAGGGGGACAGCGGGATTAGCAATCAGCCCCAGCATTTT CASKGDSGISNQPQHF
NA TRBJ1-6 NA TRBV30 TGTGCCTGGAGTGTAGGGAGGGACTCACCCCTCCACTTT CAWSVGRDSPLHF
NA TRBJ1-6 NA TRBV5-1 TGCGCCAGCAGCTTGGGAGGGCCAGACTATAATTCACCCCTCCACTTT CASSLGGPDYNSPLHF
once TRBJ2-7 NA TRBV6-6 TGTGCCAGCAGTCACAGATACGAGCAGTACTTC CASSHRYEQYF
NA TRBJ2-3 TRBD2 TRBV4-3 TGCGCCAGCAGCCATACTAGCGGGTTAGATACGCAGTATTTT CASSHTSGLDTQYF
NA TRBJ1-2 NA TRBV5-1 TGCGCCAGCAGCCGGGCCGGGACACAATCCCCCTATGGCTACACCTTC CASSRAGTQSPYGYTF
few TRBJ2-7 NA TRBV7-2 TGTGCCAGCAAGGAGGGACCATGGGCCTACGAGCAGTACTTC CASKEGPWAYEQYF
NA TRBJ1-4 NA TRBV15 TGTGCCACCAGCAGAGATCGGACAGTTAATGAAAAACTGTTTTTT CATSRDRTVNEKLFF
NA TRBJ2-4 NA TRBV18 TGTGCCAGCTCACCTCCCCCGCGGCGGACAGATAAAAACATTCAGTACTTC CASSPPPRRTDKNIQYF
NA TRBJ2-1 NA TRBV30 TGTGCCTGGAATAACCCCCGGAATGAGCAGTTCTTC CAWNNPRNEQFF
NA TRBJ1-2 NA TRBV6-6 TGTGCCAGCAGTTACTCGAGGGACCGAGGAGGCTACACCTTC CASSYSRDRGGYTF
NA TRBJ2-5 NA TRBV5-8 TGTGCCAGCAGCTTGAGCTACAACCAAGAGACCCAGTACTTC CASSLSYNQETQYF
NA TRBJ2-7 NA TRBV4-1 TGCGCCAGCAGCCAAGATAGGAGCGGGACATCCTACGAGCAGTACTTC CASSQDRSGTSYEQYF
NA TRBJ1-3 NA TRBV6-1 TGTGCCAGCAGACAATCTCCTGGAAACACCATATATTTT CASRQSPGNTIYF
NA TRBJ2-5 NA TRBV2 TGTGCCAGCAGTGATGGGGGCAGGGAGACCCAGTACTTC CASSDGGRETQYF
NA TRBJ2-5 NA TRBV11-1 TGTGCCAGCAGCGGAGAAGGAGTGGAGACCCAGTACTTC CASSGEGVETQYF
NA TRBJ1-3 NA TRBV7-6 TGTGCCAGCAGCTTGGACTTGGCCGCATCTGGTGGAAACACCATATATTTT CASSLDLAASGGNTIYF
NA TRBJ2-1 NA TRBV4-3 TGCGCCAGCAGCCAAGAGGGCGGTGGGGCAGGGATACACAATGAGCAGTTCTTC CASSQEGGGAGIHNEQFF
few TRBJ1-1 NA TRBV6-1 TGTGCCAGCAGTGTGGAAGTGAACACTGAAGCTTTCTTT CASSVEVNTEAFF
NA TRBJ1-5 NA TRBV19 TGTGCCAGTAGGGGACATGAGTCCAATCAGCCCCAGCATTTT CASRGHESNQPQHF
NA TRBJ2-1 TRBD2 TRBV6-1 TGTGCCAGCAGTGCGCGGACTAGCGGTACGGGGAATGAGCAGTTCTTC CASSARTSGTGNEQFF
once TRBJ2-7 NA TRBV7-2 TGTGCCAGCAGCTTAGTCAGGGGTAGGTCCTACGAGCAGTACTTC CASSLVRGRSYEQYF
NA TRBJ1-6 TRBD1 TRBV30 TGTGCCTGGATGGGACAGGGGTTTTCACCCCTCCACTTT CAWMGQGFSPLHF
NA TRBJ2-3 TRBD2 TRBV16 TGTGCCAGCAGCCAATCCCGCCCACTAGCGGGGGCCACAGATACGCAGTATTTT CASSQSRPLAGATDTQYF
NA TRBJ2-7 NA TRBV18 TGTGCCAGCTCACCACCGGGGGCGTCCTACGAGCAGTACTTC CASSPPGASYEQYF
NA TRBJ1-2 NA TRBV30 TGTGCCTGGAGTCCAACAGACGGTGGCTACACCTTC CAWSPTDGGYTF
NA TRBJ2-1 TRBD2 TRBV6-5 TGTGCCAGCAGGCTAGCGGTACTCAATGAGCAGTTCTTC CASRLAVLNEQFF
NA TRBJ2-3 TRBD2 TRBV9 TGTGCCAGCAGCGGCGGGCGGACCCCTGAGGGACTAGCGGGAATCGCAGATACGCAGTATTTT CASSGGRTPEGLAGIADTQYF
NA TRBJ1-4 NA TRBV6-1 TGTGCCAGCAGTGAATGGGGGCCCAGCGGGGAAAAACTGTTTTTT CASSEWGPSGEKLFF
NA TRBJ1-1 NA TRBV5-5 TGTGCCAGCAGCTTGGAGGTGGGTAACACTGAAGCTTTCTTT CASSLEVGNTEAFF
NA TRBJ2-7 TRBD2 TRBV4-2 TGTGCCAGCAGCCAAGCGCTAGCGGGAGGGTACGAGCAGTACTTC CASSQALAGGYEQYF
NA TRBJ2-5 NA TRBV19 TGTGCCAGTAGTAGGGGGCAGAGCCCCCAAGAGACCCAGTACTTC CASSRGQSPQETQYF
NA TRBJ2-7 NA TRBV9 TGTGCCAGCAGCGTGACGGCCGACTCCTACGAGCAGTACTTC CASSVTADSYEQYF
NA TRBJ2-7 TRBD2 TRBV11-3 TGTGCCAGCAGCCTAGCGGTAGGAGGGTCGGACGAGCAGTACTTC CASSLAVGGSDEQYF